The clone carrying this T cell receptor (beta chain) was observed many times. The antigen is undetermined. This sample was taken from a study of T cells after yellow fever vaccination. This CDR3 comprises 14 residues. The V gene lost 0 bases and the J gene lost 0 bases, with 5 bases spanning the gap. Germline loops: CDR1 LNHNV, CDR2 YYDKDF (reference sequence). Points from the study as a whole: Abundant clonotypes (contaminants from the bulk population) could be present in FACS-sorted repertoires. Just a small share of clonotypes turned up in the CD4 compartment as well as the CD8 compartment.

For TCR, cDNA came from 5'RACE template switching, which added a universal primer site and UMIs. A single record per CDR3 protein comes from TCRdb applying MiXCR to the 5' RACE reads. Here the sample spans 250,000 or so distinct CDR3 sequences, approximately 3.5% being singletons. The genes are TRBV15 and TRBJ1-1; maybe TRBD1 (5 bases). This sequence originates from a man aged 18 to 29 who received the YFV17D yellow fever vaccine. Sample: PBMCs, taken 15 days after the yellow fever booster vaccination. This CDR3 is CATSRDRVNTEAFF. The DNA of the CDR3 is TGTGCCACCAGCAGAGACAGGGTGAACACTGAAGCTTTCTTT. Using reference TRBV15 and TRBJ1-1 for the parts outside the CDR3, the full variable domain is DAMVIQNPRYQVTQFGKPVTLSCSQTLNHNVMYWYQQKSSQAPKLLFHYYDKDFNNEADTPDNFQSRRPNTSFCFLDIRSPGLGDTAMYLCATSRDRVNTEAFFGQGTRLTVV.